This TCR beta chain was identified in a study of response to subunit inactivated influenza vaccine (dated by TCRdb to the late 2010s). About the investigation overall: Deep quantitative profiling of the T cell receptor repertoire was used in the study to follow responses to a trivalent subunit inactivated influenza vaccine. Overall study outcomes, separate from this receptor: The authors proposed that each seasonal influenza vaccination may bring in only a limited number of new T cells.

This clonotype showed up many times. This clone's antigen is unknown. Base-call qualities are not available, and no considerably larger clone is one nucleotide away. Ends trimmed: V by 5 bases, J by 4 bases; bases unmatched to a gene: 9. From its cysteine to its phenylalanine, the CDR3 spans 15 amino acids. This entry keeps only the CDR3 DNA: 45 bases, framed from base 1. The protocol used for the library was RT-PCR. Reads for this sample came from an Illumina HiSeq 2500. The raw public data were reprocessed by TCRdb itself: fastp quality trimming at Q25, MiXCR clonotype calling, in-frame beta chains only. Each CDR3 protein gets just one entry, which takes the most common genes and DNA from the rows behind it. The sample data list around 320,000 distinct CDR3 sequences, and roughly 22% of these were observed just once. The ten biggest clones cover about 9.4% of the sample.

The chain employs TRBV12-3 or TRBV12-4 and TRBJ1-1; 8 bases in between match TRBD1. Sequencing used PBMCs from blood, obtained 21 months after vaccination. The TCR sequence derives from a man between 50 and 69 years old who received an inactivated influenza vaccine. Donor details come from another sample of the same person, matched by shared clones. The sequenced DNA is TGTGCCAGCAGTCTACAGGGGGTGCGGGGCACTGAAGCTTTCTTT. Translated, this is CASSLQGVRGTEAFF.